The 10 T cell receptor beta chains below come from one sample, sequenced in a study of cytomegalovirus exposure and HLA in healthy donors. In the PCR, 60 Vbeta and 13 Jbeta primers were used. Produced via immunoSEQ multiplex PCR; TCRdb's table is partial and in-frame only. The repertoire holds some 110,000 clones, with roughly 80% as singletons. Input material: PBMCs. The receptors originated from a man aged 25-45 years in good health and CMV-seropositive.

The CDR3, as DNA: TGTGCCAGCAGCCGTCCCACAGGGAGCTCTGGAAACACCATATATTTT. Its protein is CASSRPTGSSGNTIYF. The chain has TRBV7-6 and TRBJ1-3; weak D call: TRBD1 (6 bases). Trimming removed 5 bases at V and 0 bases at J, with 14 bases between. This CDR3 region has 16 residues. Germline loops: CDR1 SGHVS, CDR2 FNYEAQ.

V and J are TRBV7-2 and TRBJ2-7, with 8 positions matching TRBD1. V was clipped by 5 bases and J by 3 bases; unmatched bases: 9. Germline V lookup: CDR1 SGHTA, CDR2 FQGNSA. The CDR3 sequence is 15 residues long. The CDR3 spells CASSHLDRARYEQYF. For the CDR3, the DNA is TGTGCCAGCAGCCACCTGGACAGGGCCCGCTACGAGCAGTACTTC.

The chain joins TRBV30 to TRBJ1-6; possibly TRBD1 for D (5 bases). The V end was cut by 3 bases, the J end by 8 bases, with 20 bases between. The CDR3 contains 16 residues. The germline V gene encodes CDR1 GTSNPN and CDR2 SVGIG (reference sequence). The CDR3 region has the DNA TGTGCCTGGAGCACGGGGGGGGGAGCTTTAGATTCACCCCTCCACTTT. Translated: CAWSTGGGALDSPLHF.

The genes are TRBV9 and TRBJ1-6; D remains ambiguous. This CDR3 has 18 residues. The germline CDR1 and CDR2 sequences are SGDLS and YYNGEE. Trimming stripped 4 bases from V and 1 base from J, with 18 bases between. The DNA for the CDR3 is TGTGCCAGCAGCAACTTCCCAACCCGGGGATCCTATAATTCACCCCTCCACTTT. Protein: CASSNFPTRGSYNSPLHF.

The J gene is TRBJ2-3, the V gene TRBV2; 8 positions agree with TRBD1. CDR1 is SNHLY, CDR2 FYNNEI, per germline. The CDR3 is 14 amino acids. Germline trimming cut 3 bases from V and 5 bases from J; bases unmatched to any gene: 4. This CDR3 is CASSEQGAGDTQYF. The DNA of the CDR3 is TGTGCCAGCAGTGAGCAGGGGGCAGGAGATACGCAGTATTTT. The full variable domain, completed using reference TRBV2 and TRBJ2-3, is EPEVTQTPSHQVTQMGQEVILRCVPISNHLYFYWYRQILGQKVEFLVSFYNNEISEKSEIFDDQFSVERPDGSNFTLKIRSTKLEDSAMYFCASSEQGAGDTQYFGPGTRLTVL.

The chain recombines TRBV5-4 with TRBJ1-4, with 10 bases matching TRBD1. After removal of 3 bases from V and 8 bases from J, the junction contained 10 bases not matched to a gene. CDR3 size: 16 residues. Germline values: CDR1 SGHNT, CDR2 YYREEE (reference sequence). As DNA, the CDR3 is TGTGCCAGCAGCTCGCTCCCGACAGGGGGCCTGGAAAAACTGTTTTTT. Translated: CASSSLPTGGLEKLFF.

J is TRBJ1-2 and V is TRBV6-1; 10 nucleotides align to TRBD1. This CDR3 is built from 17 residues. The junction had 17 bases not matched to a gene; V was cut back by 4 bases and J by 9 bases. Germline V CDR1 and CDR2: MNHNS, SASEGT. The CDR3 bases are TGTGCCAGCAGTGTAGGCTTATCGGACAGGGGGGTAAAGAGCTACACCTTC. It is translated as CASSVGLSDRGVKSYTF.

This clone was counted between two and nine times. As DNA, the CDR3 is TGCATGCTAAATGGACTCACTGAAGCTTTCTTT. The encoded protein is CMLNGLTEAFF. The rearrangement links TRBV20-1 to TRBJ1-1, with D unresolved. Per the germline V gene, CDR1 is DFQATT and CDR2 is SNEGSKA (reference sequence). The CDR3 has 11 amino acids.

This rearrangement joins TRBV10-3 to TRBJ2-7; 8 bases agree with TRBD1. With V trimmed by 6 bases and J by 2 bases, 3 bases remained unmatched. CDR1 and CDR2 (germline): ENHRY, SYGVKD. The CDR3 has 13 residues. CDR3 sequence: CAIRRTGTYEQYF. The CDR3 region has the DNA TGTGCCATCAGGAGGACAGGGACCTACGAGCAGTACTTC.

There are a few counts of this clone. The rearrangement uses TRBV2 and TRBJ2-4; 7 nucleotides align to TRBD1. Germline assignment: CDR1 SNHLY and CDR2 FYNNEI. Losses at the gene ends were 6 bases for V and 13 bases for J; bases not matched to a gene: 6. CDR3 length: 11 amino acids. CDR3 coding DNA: TGTGCCAGCAGCCAGGGGGTTGAGCAGTACTTC. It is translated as CASSQGVEQYF.